This T cell receptor beta chain is drawn from a study of human T cells and chemical hapten exposure (TCRdb year 2021). Study-level background: For sensitization, 2% DPC in acetone was applied to a roughly 2 cm by roughly 2 cm area of upper inner arm skin. Patch testing was done on the upper back using Finn chambers containing 0.01% DPC, and results were scored after 6 days according to International Contact Dermatitis Research Group standards. Throughout the roughly 23-week study period, patients were also given weekly therapeutic DPC doses on the scalp. Most of the patients in the cohort were female, and the cohort covered alopecia areata with under or over 50% scalp involvement, alopecia totalis and alopecia universalis. This study followed changes in the peripheral blood TCR repertoire in vivo during primary and secondary sensitization of alopecia patients to the hapten diphenylcyclopropenone (DPC). The libraries were sequenced as a pool, and the TCR yield per sample differed mostly because of small variations in library volumes within the pool. Blood for TCR sequencing was provided by twenty-nine alopecia patients at one to four time points (pre-sensitization, 2, 6 and 24 weeks). Patient blood was sampled pre-sensitization (week 0) and at 2, 6 and about 24 weeks after DPC sensitization.

Results the study describes overall, beyond this receptor: Patch test score correlated positively with the number of PT1 expanded TCRs, reaching significance at thresholds 8, 16 and 32 but not at 4. All patients had alopecia, a presumed autoimmune disease, so their immune response might differ from that of healthy individuals. Compared with pre-sensitization or healthy control sets, expanded TCRs formed significantly more large CDR3 similarity clusters, which is consistent with antigen-driven responses. DPC sensitization did not change how many TCRs were above 1 in 1000 frequency, and no evidence was found of alterations in global repertoire structure. After repeated subsampling, the strength of the expansion versus patch-test correlation and the threshold at which it became significant changed.

Including cysteine and phenylalanine, the CDR3 has 15 amino acids. The only DNA kept is the CDR3, 45 bases in frame from the first base. Via the germline V gene (reference sequence), CDR1 is LNHNV and CDR2 YYDKDF. Deletion took 0 bases off V and 0 bases off J, with a span of 6 bases between the germline ends. This clonotype was counted between two and nine times. The specificity of this receptor is unknown. Base qualities are missing; no much larger clone stands one base away. Read against the paper, the sample's time point label means: pre-sensitization, week 0. This sample's treatment or condition label indicates: therapeutic diphenylcyclopropenone sensitization with weekly scalp DPC. At every patch-test visit, the blood draw took place before the patch test was put on. Patients were considered eligible if aged 18 to 70, diagnosed with alopecia and deemed suitable for DPC therapy, and patients were excluded if pregnant. Total RNA was isolated from unfractionated whole blood collected in Tempus Blood RNA tubes.

The library was built by means of RACE. Sequencing relied on a NextSeq 500. Library preparation attached unique molecular identifiers to individual cDNA molecules for quantitative, reproducible TCR counting. From each blood RNA sample, both TCR alpha and TCR beta chains were sequenced. On the study's bioinformatics: Samples had a median of roughly 91,000 TCRs, with a range from about 20,000 to 690,600. V, J and CDR3 annotation of the TCR reads was performed with the Decombinator software suite. For PS versus PT1 abundance plots, all samples were subsampled to the same number of TCRs (28,000). Expanded TCRs were defined as absent before sensitization and observed at least eight times at the 2-week time point. In TCRdb, the public reads were trimmed at Q25 with fastp and aligned with MiXCR, with productive beta chains retained. Entries are consolidated by CDR3 protein sequence, retaining the most common genes and DNA. These V and J calls derive from TCRdb rather than the authors' analysis. Present in this sample are about 250,000 distinct CDR3 sequences, just under 8% of which were seen just once. The ten largest clonotypes hold roughly 1.2% of the sample.

The rearranged segments are TRBV15 and TRBJ1-5; TRBD1 is possibly the D segment (5 matching bases). The TCR sequence derives from a man younger than 35 with alopecia areata. Some clones in this sample may be carry-over from other donors' samples. The sample in question was whole blood, obtained in connection with sensitization to the hapten diphenylcyclopropenone (DPC). The DNA sequence is TGTGCCACCAGCAGAGAGGGGGGTAGCAATCAGCCCCAGCATTTT. This codes for CATSREGGSNQPQHF.